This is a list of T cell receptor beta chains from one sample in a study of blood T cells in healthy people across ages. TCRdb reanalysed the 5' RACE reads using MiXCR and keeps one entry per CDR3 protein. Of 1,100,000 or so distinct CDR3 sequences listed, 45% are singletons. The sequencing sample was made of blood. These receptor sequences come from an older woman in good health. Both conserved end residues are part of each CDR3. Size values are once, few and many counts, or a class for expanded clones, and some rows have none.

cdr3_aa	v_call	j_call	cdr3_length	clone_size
CASSFNQAYGYTF	TRBV12-3/TRBV12-4	TRBJ1-2	13	few
CASSLGDRGANEQFF	TRBV5-1	TRBJ2-1	15	once
CASSESGSGSWYF	TRBV10-1	TRBJ2-3	13	.
CASSEQAVSGNEQFF	TRBV6-4	TRBJ2-1	15	.
CASSMAGTGFDEQYF	TRBV5-1	TRBJ2-7	15	.
CASNKRGGQETQYF	TRBV28	TRBJ2-5	14	.
CASSVDTSGRYNEQFF	TRBV9	TRBJ2-1	16	.
CSAERGLAGDGGTDTQYF	TRBV20-1	TRBJ2-3	18	.
CASSSDRESYEQYF	TRBV9	TRBJ2-7	14	.
CATSRGGADNEQFF	TRBV15	TRBJ2-1	14	.
CASSEDASGSYNEQFF	TRBV10-2	TRBJ2-1	16	.
CSVARAGWDNEQFF	TRBV29-1	TRBJ2-1	14	.
CSARDGNQGTQYF	TRBV29-1	TRBJ2-5	13	.
CASSESGTAAYEQYF	TRBV2	TRBJ2-7	15	.
CASSPRAGKETQYF	TRBV18	TRBJ2-5	14	.
CASSLVMVNTGELFF	TRBV7-2	TRBJ2-2	15	.
CASSHTGGTDTQYF	TRBV6-6	TRBJ2-3	14	.
CASKVSGGEQYF	TRBV7-9	TRBJ2-7	12	once
CASSSRTSRGEQFF	TRBV7-2	TRBJ2-1	14	.
CASSEVGPWRESTDTQYF	TRBV25-1	TRBJ2-3	18	few
CIIRTDRGNYGYTF	TRBV29-1	TRBJ1-2	14	.
CATLQGEDYGYTF	TRBV10-3	TRBJ1-2	13	.
CASSLLAGEGVGNEQYF	TRBV5-6	TRBJ2-5	17	.
CASSLGVQGPQGLGMDLFF	TRBV7-3	TRBJ2-1	19	.
CASSLRKISGGQYNEQFF	TRBV7-3	TRBJ2-1	18	.
CASSQDKGSIYTQYF	TRBV4-2	TRBJ2-3	15	.
CASLRLSSYEQYF	TRBV6-1	TRBJ2-7	13	.
CASSAGLEAYEQYF	TRBV7-6	TRBJ2-7	14	.
CASGRAVYNEQFF	TRBV27	TRBJ2-1	13	once
CSARPIRGQMNTKAFF	TRBV20-1	TRBJ1-1	16	.
CASSNIAASYEQYF	TRBV11-2	TRBJ2-7	14	.
CAIRESRTGHSGYTF	TRBV10-3	TRBJ1-2	15	.
CASSQDSRAYTEAFF	TRBV4-2	TRBJ1-1	15	.
CASSASSGYSYNEQYF	TRBV7-9	.	16	.
CASKGILRDIQYF	TRBV27	.	13	.
CATSGNRAAETQYF	TRBV24-1	TRBJ2-5	14	.
CATSMTGGTDTQYF	TRBV24-1	TRBJ2-3	14	once
CASSGTVNSYEQYF	TRBV12-3/TRBV12-4	TRBJ2-7	14	few
CASGTVRGGYTF	TRBV12-5	TRBJ1-2	12	.
CASSQDQRGGTQYF	TRBV3-1	TRBJ2-3	14	few